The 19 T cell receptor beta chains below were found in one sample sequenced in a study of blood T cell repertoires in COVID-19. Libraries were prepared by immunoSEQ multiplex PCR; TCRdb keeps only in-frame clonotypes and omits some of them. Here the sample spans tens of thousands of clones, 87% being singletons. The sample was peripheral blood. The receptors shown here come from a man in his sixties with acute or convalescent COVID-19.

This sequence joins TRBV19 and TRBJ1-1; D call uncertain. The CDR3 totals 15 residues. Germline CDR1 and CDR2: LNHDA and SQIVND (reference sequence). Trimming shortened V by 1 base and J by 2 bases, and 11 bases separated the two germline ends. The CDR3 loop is CASSIGYSSNTEAFF. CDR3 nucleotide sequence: TGTGCCAGTAGTATAGGCTACAGTTCTAACACTGAAGCTTTCTTT.

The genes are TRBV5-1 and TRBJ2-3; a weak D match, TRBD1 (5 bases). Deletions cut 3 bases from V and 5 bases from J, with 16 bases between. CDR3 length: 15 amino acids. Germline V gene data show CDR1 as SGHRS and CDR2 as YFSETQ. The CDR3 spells CASSSSKVQGDTQYF. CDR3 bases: TGCGCCAGCAGCTCCTCGAAGGTTCAGGGAGATACGCAGTATTTT.

CDR3 region: CASTPTGGEDEAFF. DNA of the CDR3: TGTGCCAGTACCCCGACAGGGGGCGAGGATGAAGCTTTCTTT. The chain combines TRBV19 with TRBJ1-1; 10 nucleotides agree with TRBD1. Germline V gene sequence: CDR1 LNHDA, CDR2 SQIVND (reference sequence). This CDR3 is built from 14 residues. V was clipped by 7 bases and J by 7 bases; unmatched bases: 9.

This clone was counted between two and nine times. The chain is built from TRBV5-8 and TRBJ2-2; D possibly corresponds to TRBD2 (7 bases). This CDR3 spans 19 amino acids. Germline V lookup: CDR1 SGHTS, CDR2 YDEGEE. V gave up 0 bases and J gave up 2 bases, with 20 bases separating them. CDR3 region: CASSLGISGGETNTGELFF. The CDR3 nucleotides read TGTGCCAGCAGCTTGGGGATATCGGGGGGCGAGACAAACACCGGGGAGCTGTTTTTT.

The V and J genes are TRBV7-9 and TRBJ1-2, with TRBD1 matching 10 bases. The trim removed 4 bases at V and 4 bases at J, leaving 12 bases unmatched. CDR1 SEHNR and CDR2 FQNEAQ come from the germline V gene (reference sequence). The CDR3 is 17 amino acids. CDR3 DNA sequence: TGTGCCAGCAGCTCAGACTTAGGGACAGGGGAATCCTATGGCTACACCTTC. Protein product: CASSSDLGTGESYGYTF.

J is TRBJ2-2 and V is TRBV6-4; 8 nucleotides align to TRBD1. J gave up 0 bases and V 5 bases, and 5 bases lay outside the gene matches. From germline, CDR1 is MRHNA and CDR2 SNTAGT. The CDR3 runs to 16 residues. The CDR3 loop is CASSSSQGANTGELFF. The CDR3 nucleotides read TGTGCCAGCAGTTCCTCACAGGGGGCGAACACCGGGGAGCTGTTTTTT.

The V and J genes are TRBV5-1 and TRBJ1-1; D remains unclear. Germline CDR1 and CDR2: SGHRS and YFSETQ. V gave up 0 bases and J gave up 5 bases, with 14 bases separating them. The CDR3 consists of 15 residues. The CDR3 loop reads CASSLDIPRGTEAFF. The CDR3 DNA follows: TGCGCCAGCAGCTTGGATATTCCCCGAGGAACTGAAGCTTTCTTT.

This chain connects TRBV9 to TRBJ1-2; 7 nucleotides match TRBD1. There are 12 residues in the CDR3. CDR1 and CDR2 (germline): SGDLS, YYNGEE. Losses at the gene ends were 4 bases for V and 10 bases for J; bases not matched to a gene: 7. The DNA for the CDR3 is TGTGCCAGCAGCACCCCCAGGGGGGCCTACACCTTC. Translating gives CASSTPRGAYTF. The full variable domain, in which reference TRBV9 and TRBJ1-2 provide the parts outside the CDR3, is DSGVTQTPKHLITATGQRVTLRCSPRSGDLSVYWYQQSLDQGLQFLIQYYNGEERAKGNILERFSAQQFPDLHSELNLSSLELGDSALYFCASSTPRGAYTFGSGTRLTVV.

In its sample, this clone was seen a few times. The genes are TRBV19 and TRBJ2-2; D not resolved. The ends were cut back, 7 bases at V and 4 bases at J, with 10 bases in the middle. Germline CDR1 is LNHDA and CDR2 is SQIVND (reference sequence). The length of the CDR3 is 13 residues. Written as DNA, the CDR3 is TGTGCCAGTACCCTGACGGGCACCGGGGAGCTGTTTTTT. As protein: CASTLTGTGELFF.

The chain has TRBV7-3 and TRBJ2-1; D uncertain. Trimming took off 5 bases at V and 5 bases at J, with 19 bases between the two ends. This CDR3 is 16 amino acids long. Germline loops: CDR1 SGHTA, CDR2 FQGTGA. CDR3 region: CASSPTWAGNHNEQFF. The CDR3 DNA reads TGTGCCAGCAGCCCAACTTGGGCCGGAAACCACAATGAGCAGTTCTTC.

The CDR3 DNA is TGTGCCAGCAGTGTCACTTTAACGGGGTCCGGGGAGCTGTTTTTT. It specifies CASSVTLTGSGELFF. The chain links TRBV2 to TRBJ2-2, with a tentative D call TRBD2 (5 bases). CDR1 and CDR2 (germline): SNHLY, FYNNEI. This CDR3 has 15 residues. The V and J ends lost 4 bases and 6 bases respectively, with 15 bases between them.

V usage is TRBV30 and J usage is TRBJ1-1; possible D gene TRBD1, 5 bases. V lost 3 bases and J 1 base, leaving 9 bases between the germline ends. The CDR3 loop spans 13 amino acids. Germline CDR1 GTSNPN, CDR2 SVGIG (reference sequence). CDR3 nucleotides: TGTGCCTGGAGAGGGGCCCCGAACACTGAAGCTTTCTTT. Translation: CAWRGAPNTEAFF.

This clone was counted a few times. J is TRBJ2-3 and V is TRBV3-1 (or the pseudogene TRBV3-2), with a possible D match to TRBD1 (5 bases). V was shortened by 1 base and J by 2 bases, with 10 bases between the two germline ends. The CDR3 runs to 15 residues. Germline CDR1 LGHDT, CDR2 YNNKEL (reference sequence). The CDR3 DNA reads TGTGCCAGCAGCCAAGGGACATCGGACACAGATACGCAGTATTTT. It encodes CASSQGTSDTDTQYF.

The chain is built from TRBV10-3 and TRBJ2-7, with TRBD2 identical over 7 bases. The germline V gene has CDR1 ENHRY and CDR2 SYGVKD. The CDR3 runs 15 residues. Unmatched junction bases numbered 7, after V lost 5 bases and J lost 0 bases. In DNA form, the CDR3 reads TGTGCCATCAGTCTAGCTAGCGGCAACTCCTACGAGCAGTACTTC. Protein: CAISLASGNSYEQYF.

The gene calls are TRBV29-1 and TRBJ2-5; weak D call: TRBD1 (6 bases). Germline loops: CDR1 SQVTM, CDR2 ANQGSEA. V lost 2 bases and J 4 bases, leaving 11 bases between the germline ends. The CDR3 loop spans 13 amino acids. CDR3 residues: CSVEQEQGETQYF. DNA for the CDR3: TGCAGCGTTGAACAGGAACAGGGAGAGACCCAGTACTTC.

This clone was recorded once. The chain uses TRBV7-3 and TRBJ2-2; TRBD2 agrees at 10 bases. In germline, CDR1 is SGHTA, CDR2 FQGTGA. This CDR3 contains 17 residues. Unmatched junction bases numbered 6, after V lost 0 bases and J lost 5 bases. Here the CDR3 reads CASSLTSGGARTGELFF. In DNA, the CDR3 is TGTGCCAGCAGCTTAACGAGCGGGGGGGCCCGTACCGGGGAGCTGTTTTTT. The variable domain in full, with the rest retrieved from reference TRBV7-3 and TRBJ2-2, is GAGVSQTPSNKVTEKGKYVELRCDPISGHTALYWYRQSLGQGPEFLIYFQGTGAADDSGLPNDRFFAVRPEGSVSTLKIQRTERGDSAVYLCASSLTSGGARTGELFFGEGSRLTVL.

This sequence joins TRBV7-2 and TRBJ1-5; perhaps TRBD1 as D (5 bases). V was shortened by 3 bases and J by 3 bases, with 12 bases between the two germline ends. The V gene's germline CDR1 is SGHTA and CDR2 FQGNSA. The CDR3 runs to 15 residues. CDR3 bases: TGTGCCAGCAGCTTGATCTCAGGGATCAATCAGCCCCAGCATTTT. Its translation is CASSLISGINQPQHF.

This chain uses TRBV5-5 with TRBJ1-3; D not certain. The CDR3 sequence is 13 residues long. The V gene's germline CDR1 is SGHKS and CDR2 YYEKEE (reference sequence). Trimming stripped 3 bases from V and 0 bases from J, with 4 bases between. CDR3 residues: CASSSNSGNTIYF. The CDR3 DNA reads TGTGCCAGCAGCTCCAACTCTGGAAACACCATATATTTT.

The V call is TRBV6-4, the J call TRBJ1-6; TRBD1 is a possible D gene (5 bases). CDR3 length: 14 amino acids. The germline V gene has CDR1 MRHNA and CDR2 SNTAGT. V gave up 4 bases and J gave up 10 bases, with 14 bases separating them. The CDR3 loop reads CASSGRPGQSPLHF. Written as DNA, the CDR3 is TGTGCCAGCAGTGGAAGGCCAGGGCAATCACCCCTCCACTTT.